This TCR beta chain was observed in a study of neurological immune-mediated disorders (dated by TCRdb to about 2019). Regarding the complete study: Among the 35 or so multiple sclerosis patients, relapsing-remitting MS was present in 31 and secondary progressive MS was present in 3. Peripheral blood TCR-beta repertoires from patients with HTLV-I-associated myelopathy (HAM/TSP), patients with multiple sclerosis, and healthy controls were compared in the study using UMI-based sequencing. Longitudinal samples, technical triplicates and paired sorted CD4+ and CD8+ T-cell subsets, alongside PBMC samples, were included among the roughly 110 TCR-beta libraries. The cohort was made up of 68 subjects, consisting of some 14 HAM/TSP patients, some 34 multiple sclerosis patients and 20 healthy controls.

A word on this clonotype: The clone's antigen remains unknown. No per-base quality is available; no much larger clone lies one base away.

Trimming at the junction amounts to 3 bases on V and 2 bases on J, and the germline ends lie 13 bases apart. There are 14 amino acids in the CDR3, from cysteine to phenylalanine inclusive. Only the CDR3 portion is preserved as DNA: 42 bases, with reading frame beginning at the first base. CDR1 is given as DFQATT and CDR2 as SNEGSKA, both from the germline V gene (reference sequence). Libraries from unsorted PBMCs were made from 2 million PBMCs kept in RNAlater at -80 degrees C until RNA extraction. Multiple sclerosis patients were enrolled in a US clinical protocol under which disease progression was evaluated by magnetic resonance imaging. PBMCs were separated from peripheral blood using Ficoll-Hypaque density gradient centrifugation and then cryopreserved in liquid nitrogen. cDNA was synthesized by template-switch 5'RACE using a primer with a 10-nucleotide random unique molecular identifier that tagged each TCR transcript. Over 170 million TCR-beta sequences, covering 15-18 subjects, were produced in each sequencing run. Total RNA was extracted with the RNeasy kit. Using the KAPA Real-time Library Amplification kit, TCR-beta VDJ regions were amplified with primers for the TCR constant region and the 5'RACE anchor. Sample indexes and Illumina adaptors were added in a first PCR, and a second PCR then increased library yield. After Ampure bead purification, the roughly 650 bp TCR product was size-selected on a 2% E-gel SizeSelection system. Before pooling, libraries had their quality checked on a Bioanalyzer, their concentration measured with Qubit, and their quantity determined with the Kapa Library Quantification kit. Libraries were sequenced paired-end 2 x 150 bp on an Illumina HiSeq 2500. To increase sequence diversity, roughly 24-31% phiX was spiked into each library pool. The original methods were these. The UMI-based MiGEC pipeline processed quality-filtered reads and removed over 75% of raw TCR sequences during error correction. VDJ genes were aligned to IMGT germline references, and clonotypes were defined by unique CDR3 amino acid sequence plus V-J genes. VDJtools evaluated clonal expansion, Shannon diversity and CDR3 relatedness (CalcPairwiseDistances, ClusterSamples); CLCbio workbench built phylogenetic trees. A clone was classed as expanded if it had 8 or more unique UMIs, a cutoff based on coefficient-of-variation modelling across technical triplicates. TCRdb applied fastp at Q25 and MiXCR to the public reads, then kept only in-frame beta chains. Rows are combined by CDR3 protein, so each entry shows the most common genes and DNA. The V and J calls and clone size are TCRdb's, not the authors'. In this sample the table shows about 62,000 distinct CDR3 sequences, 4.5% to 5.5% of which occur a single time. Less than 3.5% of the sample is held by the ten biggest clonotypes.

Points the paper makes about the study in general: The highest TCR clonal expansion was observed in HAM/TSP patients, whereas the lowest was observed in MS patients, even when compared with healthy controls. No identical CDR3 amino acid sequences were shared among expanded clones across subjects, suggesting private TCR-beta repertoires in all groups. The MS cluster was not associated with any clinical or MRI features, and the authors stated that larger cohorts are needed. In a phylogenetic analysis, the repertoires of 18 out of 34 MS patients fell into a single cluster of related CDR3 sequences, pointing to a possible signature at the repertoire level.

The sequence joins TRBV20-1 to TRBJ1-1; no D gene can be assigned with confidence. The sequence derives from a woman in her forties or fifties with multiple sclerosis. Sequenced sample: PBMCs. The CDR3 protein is CSARSWLANTEAFF. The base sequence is TGCAGTGCTAGGAGCTGGCTCGCCAACACTGAAGCTTTCTTT.